This T cell receptor (beta chain) was captured in a study of CD8+ T cells in alopecia areata. Samples from alopecia areata patients were lesional scalp punch biopsies and peripheral blood. Both CD4+ and CD8+ T cells were separated by sorting PBMCs. It was cDNA, reverse transcribed from extracted RNA, that served as the sequencing template. Sequencing was performed with immunoSEQ multiplex PCR; in TCRdb, only in-frame clones are kept and a portion is missing. Among 110,000 to 150,000 clones listed, about 60% were seen once. In regard to this clone: Its antigen is not known.

Study results and caveats: Among the cells sequenced in scalp samples are also the resident alphabeta T cells of normal skin.

The CDR3 has 13 residues. The ends were cut back, 6 bases at V and 2 bases at J, with 14 bases in the middle. Germline V gene sequence: CDR1 SQVTM, CDR2 ANQGSEA. This sequence was found in a human donor with alopecia areata. The rearrangement joins TRBV29-1 to TRBJ2-7, with D possibly being TRBD2 (6 bases). The material was CD4+ T cells sorted from blood, obtained at week 0. CDR3 in amino acids: CSVRGGNPYEQYF. As DNA, the CDR3 is TGCAGCGTACGAGGAGGGAATCCCTACGAGCAGTACTTC.